These T cell receptor beta chains were read from a single sample in a study of blood T cells in healthy people across ages. MiXCR, run by TCRdb on the 5' RACE reads, gives a single entry per CDR3 protein. The sample has about 840,000 distinct CDR3 sequences; 25% to 30% are singletons. The data also belong to a second study, concerning T cells of mothers and their children.

The sequencing sample was made of blood. The receptors come from a woman in her 40s in good health. CDR3s include the opening cysteine and the closing phenylalanine or tryptophan. Each record gives: clone size, J gene, V gene, D gene, CDR3 DNA, CDR3 protein. The D gene is left open where the match is weak. Some rows mark clone size as missing; the rest say once, few, many or name a class of expanded clone.

size: NA
J: TRBJ1-6
V: TRBV20-1
D: NA
DNA: TGCAGTGCTAGAGGGGCAGGAAGGGGATTTAACTCACTCCACCACTTT
CDR3: CSARGAGRGFNSLHHF

size: once
J: TRBJ2-1
V: TRBV5-1
D: NA
DNA: TGCGCCAGCAGCGGAGGAGGTCCCCCCTCCTACAATGAGCAGTTCTTC
CDR3: CASSGGGPPSYNEQFF

size: many
J: TRBJ2-5
V: TRBV4-1
D: TRBD2
DNA: TGCGCCAGCAGCCAAGGCCTAGCGGATAAAGAGACCCAGTACTTC
CDR3: CASSQGLADKETQYF

size: few
J: TRBJ2-7
V: TRBV5-1
D: TRBD1
DNA: TGCGCCAGCAGCCCTTTTGAGACAGGGAATTCCTACGAGCAGTACTTC
CDR3: CASSPFETGNSYEQYF

size: NA
J: TRBJ2-5
V: TRBV11-2
D: NA
DNA: TGTGCCAGCAGCCCTAACGAGGGGAGGCAAGAGACCCAGTACTTC
CDR3: CASSPNEGRQETQYF

size: NA
J: TRBJ1-2
V: TRBV9
D: TRBD1
DNA: TGTGCCAGCAGCTACCTCGGGGGGACAGGGCACTATGGCTACACCTTC
CDR3: CASSYLGGTGHYGYTF

size: many
J: TRBJ2-7
V: TRBV7-2
D: NA
DNA: TGTGCCAGCAGCTTAGTAGTTATTGGCGGGGGCTTTCCCTACGAGCAGTACTTC
CDR3: CASSLVVIGGGFPYEQYF

size: NA
J: TRBJ1-3
V: TRBV5-6
D: NA
DNA: TGTGCCAGCAGCCTCGCGCAGTCTGGAAACACCATATATTTT
CDR3: CASSLAQSGNTIYF

size: NA
J: TRBJ2-7
V: TRBV5-5
D: NA
DNA: TGTGCCAGCAGTCGTTACCAGGGGACGGGAGAGCAGTACTTC
CDR3: CASSRYQGTGEQYF

size: many
J: TRBJ2-7
V: TRBV30
D: TRBD1
DNA: TGTGCCTGGAGGGGGGACAGCTTCTACGAGCAGTACTTC
CDR3: CAWRGDSFYEQYF

size: NA
J: TRBJ1-1
V: TRBV29-1
D: NA
DNA: TGCAGCGTAAAAGTCGTGGGCTCTAGCACTGAAGCTTTCTTT
CDR3: CSVKVVGSSTEAFF

size: few
J: TRBJ2-1
V: TRBV9
D: NA
DNA: TGTGCCAGCAGCGTAGGAGGAATGAGCTCCTACAATGAGCAGTTCTTC
CDR3: CASSVGGMSSYNEQFF

size: NA
J: TRBJ1-1
V: TRBV2
D: NA
DNA: TGTGCCAGCAATTTCGGGACGGAGAACACTGAAGCTTTCTTT
CDR3: CASNFGTENTEAFF

size: many
J: TRBJ1-4
V: TRBV6-6
D: NA
DNA: TGTGCCAGCAGGGACCAAGCAACTAATGAAAAACTGTTTTTT
CDR3: CASRDQATNEKLFF

size: NA
J: TRBJ2-3
V: TRBV20-1
D: TRBD2
DNA: TGCAGTGCTAGAGATGGACTAGCCTCGCTCACAGATACGCAGTATTTT
CDR3: CSARDGLASLTDTQYF

size: many
J: TRBJ1-2
V: TRBV7-2
D: NA
DNA: TGTGCCAGCAGTTTCCCAGGGATCCCCAACTATGGCTACACCTTC
CDR3: CASSFPGIPNYGYTF

size: NA
J: TRBJ2-1
V: TRBV4-2
D: NA
DNA: TGTGCCAGCAGCCGTCAATCGGGGTCCTACAATGAGCAGTGCTTC
CDR3: CASSRQSGSYNEQCF

size: once
J: TRBJ2-1
V: TRBV7-8
D: TRBD2
DNA: TGTGCCAGCAGCCGCAGCGGGGGGGCTGTCAATGAGCAGGTCTTC
CDR3: CASSRSGGAVNEQVF

size: NA
J: TRBJ1-4
V: TRBV18
D: NA
DNA: TGTGCCAGCTCACCTGGACCAGTGATTGAAAAACTGTTTTTT
CDR3: CASSPGPVIEKLFF

size: NA
J: TRBJ1-1
V: TRBV29-1
D: NA
DNA: TGCAGCGTTTCGTCTAACACTGAAGCTTTCTTT
CDR3: CSVSSNTEAFF

size: few
J: TRBJ1-2
V: TRBV20-1
D: NA
DNA: TGCAGTGCTAGCGTAAGGGGAACCTATGGCTACACCTTC
CDR3: CSASVRGTYGYTF

size: NA
J: TRBJ2-5
V: TRBV11-2
D: TRBD1
DNA: TGTGCCAGCAGCTCCGGACAGGGGGCCTCCCAAGAGACCCAGTACTTC
CDR3: CASSSGQGASQETQYF

size: many
J: TRBJ2-7
V: TRBV20-1
D: NA
DNA: TGCAGTGCTACAGGGGGAGGTGAGCAGTACTTC
CDR3: CSATGGGEQYF

size: once
J: TRBJ1-1
V: TRBV4-1
D: NA
DNA: TGCGCCAGCAGCCAAGACCTGACCCCGGGTCGGAACACTGAAGCTTTCTTT
CDR3: CASSQDLTPGRNTEAFF

size: few
J: TRBJ2-3
V: TRBV4-3
D: NA
DNA: TGCGCCAGCAGCCAAGAGGAGGGGCCAGATACGCAGTATTTT
CDR3: CASSQEEGPDTQYF

size: few
J: TRBJ2-7
V: TRBV10-3
D: NA
DNA: TGTGCCGTCAGTGAGTCGACTCACTTTTCCTACGAGCAGTACTTC
CDR3: CAVSESTHFSYEQYF

size: NA
J: TRBJ2-1
V: TRBV3-1
D: NA
DNA: TGTGCCAGCAGCCGCAGAACCTTAGGCGGGCGGGACAATGAGCAGTTCTTC
CDR3: CASSRRTLGGRDNEQFF

size: few
J: TRBJ2-7
V: TRBV15
D: NA
DNA: TGTGCCACCAGCAGAGATTACGGTCTGAATTCCTACGAGCAGTACTTC
CDR3: CATSRDYGLNSYEQYF

size: many
J: TRBJ1-1
V: TRBV6-1
D: TRBD1
DNA: TGTGCCAGCAGTGGACAGGGTCTAGACACTGAAGCTTTCTTT
CDR3: CASSGQGLDTEAFF

size: NA
J: TRBJ1-5
V: TRBV6-2/TRBV6-3
D: TRBD1
DNA: TGTGCCAGTGGGCCAGGGGGGGGAAATCAGCCCCAGCATTTT
CDR3: CASGPGGGNQPQHF

size: few
J: TRBJ2-3
V: TRBV20-1
D: NA
DNA: TGCAGTGCCCAGAGGGCAGATTTAGCAGATACGCAGTATTTT
CDR3: CSAQRADLADTQYF

size: few
J: TRBJ2-7
V: TRBV5-1
D: NA
DNA: TGCGCCAGCCAACCCGAGGGGCCCTACGAGCAGTACTTC
CDR3: CASQPEGPYEQYF

size: NA
J: TRBJ1-1
V: TRBV28
D: TRBD1
DNA: TGTGCCAGCAGCTCCGGACAGGGGGTACAGACTGAAGCTTTCTTT
CDR3: CASSSGQGVQTEAFF

size: few
J: TRBJ2-5
V: TRBV7-9
D: NA
DNA: TGTGCCAGCAGACCTACTAGGGACCAAGAGACCCAGTACTTC
CDR3: CASRPTRDQETQYF

size: NA
J: TRBJ2-5
V: TRBV29-1
D: NA
DNA: TGCAGCGTTGATTGGAGGGGAAAGACCCAGTACTTC
CDR3: CSVDWRGKTQYF

size: NA
J: TRBJ1-2
V: TRBV9
D: TRBD1
DNA: TGTGCCAGCAGAAGAGGACAGGGGCGAGGCTATGGCTACACCTTC
CDR3: CASRRGQGRGYGYTF

size: NA
J: TRBJ2-5
V: TRBV5-1
D: NA
DNA: TGCGCCAGCAGCTTGGTTCGAGGTTCCAGGGTGGAGAAGACCCAGTACTTC
CDR3: CASSLVRGSRVEKTQYF

size: NA
J: TRBJ2-5
V: TRBV5-1
D: NA
DNA: TGCGCCAGCAGCTTGGGTAGACCGTACCAAGAGACCCAGTACTTC
CDR3: CASSLGRPYQETQYF

size: NA
J: TRBJ1-6
V: TRBV12-3/TRBV12-4
D: NA
DNA: TGTGCCAGCACCCCGGGACCCCATAATTCACCCCTCCACTTT
CDR3: CASTPGPHNSPLHF

size: many
J: TRBJ2-7
V: TRBV20-1
D: TRBD1
DNA: TGCAGTGCTAGAGATCTTGACAGGGGGAAGTTATACGAGCAGTACTTC
CDR3: CSARDLDRGKLYEQYF

size: few
J: TRBJ1-1
V: TRBV11-2
D: NA
DNA: TGTGCCAGCAGCTCTTCGTGGGAAGCTTTCTTT
CDR3: CASSSSWEAFF

size: few
J: TRBJ2-7
V: TRBV5-1
D: TRBD1
DNA: TGCGCCAGCAGTCAAGCGCCGGGACAGGGGACCTACGAGCAGTACTTC
CDR3: CASSQAPGQGTYEQYF

size: NA
J: TRBJ2-1
V: TRBV12-3/TRBV12-4
D: NA
DNA: TGTGCCAGCAGTTACCTAGGAACAGGGCGCGAGACCCAGTTCTTC
CDR3: CASSYLGTGRETQFF

size: once
J: TRBJ2-7
V: TRBV3-1
D: NA
DNA: TGTCCCAGCAGCCAAGCACTAGTCACCTACAATGAGCAGTACTTC
CDR3: CPSSQALVTYNEQYF

size: NA
J: TRBJ2-1
V: TRBV24-1
D: TRBD1
DNA: TGTGCCAGCAGGACAGGGGGGAGTGGTGAGCAGTTCTTC
CDR3: CASRTGGSGEQFF

size: NA
J: TRBJ2-6
V: TRBV7-6
D: NA
DNA: TGTGCCAGCAACTTAGTGACTGGGGCCAACGTCCTGACTTTC
CDR3: CASNLVTGANVLTF

size: NA
J: TRBJ2-7
V: TRBV18
D: TRBD1
DNA: TGTGCCAGTTCCAACCGACAGGGGAATTCCTACGAGCAGTACTTC
CDR3: CASSNRQGNSYEQYF

size: few
J: TRBJ2-3
V: TRBV18
D: NA
DNA: TGTGCCAGCTCAGAACTCGGGGCGAAAACGCAGTATTTT
CDR3: CASSELGAKTQYF

size: many
J: TRBJ2-1
V: TRBV29-1
D: TRBD2
DNA: TGCAGCGTTAATACCCTAGCGGTAATAAACAATGAGCAGTTCTTC
CDR3: CSVNTLAVINNEQFF

size: many
J: TRBJ1-1
V: TRBV7-2
D: NA
DNA: TGTGCCAGCAGCTTAGTCGCTGAAGCTTTCTTT
CDR3: CASSLVAEAFF

size: few
J: TRBJ2-5
V: TRBV6-1
D: NA
DNA: TGTGCCAGCAGTGAAGCGGTTGGAGGGGAGGCTGGAGAGACCCAGTACTTC
CDR3: CASSEAVGGEAGETQYF

size: NA
J: TRBJ1-1
V: TRBV27
D: NA
DNA: TGTGCCAGCAGCAGTTTCGGGACTGCCGAAGCTTTCTTT
CDR3: CASSSFGTAEAFF

size: NA
J: TRBJ2-6
V: TRBV5-5
D: TRBD1
DNA: TGTGCCAGCAGCTTGGTCGGAGGACAGGTGGGCTTTGGGGCCAACGTCCTGACTTTC
CDR3: CASSLVGGQVGFGANVLTF

size: NA
J: TRBJ2-3
V: TRBV7-3
D: NA
DNA: TGTGCCAGCAGCTTAACCCCACGGCACGCAGATACGCAGTATTTT
CDR3: CASSLTPRHADTQYF

size: many
J: TRBJ2-7
V: TRBV20-1
D: NA
DNA: TGCAGTGCCTACGCCGGGAACTCCTACGAGCAGTACTTC
CDR3: CSAYAGNSYEQYF

size: NA
J: TRBJ2-3
V: TRBV3-1
D: TRBD2
DNA: TGTGCCAGCGGCCAAGGGACTAGCGGGGGGAGCACAGATACGCAGTATTTT
CDR3: CASGQGTSGGSTDTQYF

size: NA
J: TRBJ1-6
V: TRBV15
D: NA
DNA: TGTGCCACCAGCAGAGATTGGAAGAGCTCCTATAATTCACCCCTCCACTTT
CDR3: CATSRDWKSSYNSPLHF

size: NA
J: TRBJ2-1
V: TRBV7-2
D: TRBD2
DNA: TGTGCCAGCAGCCAGGGACTAGCGGGGGGGGACAATGAGCAGTTCTTC
CDR3: CASSQGLAGGDNEQFF

size: NA
J: TRBJ2-5
V: TRBV28
D: NA
DNA: TGTGCCAGCAGTTTGGCCACAGGGTTCAAAGAGACCCAGTACTTC
CDR3: CASSLATGFKETQYF